The rows below give T cell receptor beta chains drawn from one sample of a study of CD8 T cells in ankylosing spondylitis. TCRdb passed the 5' RACE reads through MiXCR, listing each CDR3 protein once. The sample holds tens of thousands of distinct CDR3 sequences, about 6.2% seen once. The sample comprised synovial fluid, either unsorted or a sorted T cell fraction (not recorded which). The receptor set was obtained from a male donor with ankylosing spondylitis. Both conserved end residues are part of each CDR3. A D gene is named only where the DNA matches it firmly. Clone size is stated in some rows and not others, as once, few, many or a class when expanded.

J gene,V gene,clone size,D gene,CDR3 DNA,CDR3 protein
TRBJ2-3,TRBV20-1,many,NA,TGCAGTGCTGCCCGGTGGCCCGGGGGCACAGATACGCAGTATTTT,CSAARWPGGTDTQYF
TRBJ2-2,TRBV5-6,many,NA,TGTGCCAGCAGCTTGGCCTGGACCGGGGAGCTGTTTTTT,CASSLAWTGELFF
TRBJ1-2,TRBV28,few,NA,TGTGCCAGCAGTTTTCTGGGAGGCTACACCTTC,CASSFLGGYTF
TRBJ2-7,TRBV6-1,NA,TRBD1,TGTGCCAGCAGTCCGCCCACGACAGGGAAAGCCTACGAGCAGTACTTC,CASSPPTTGKAYEQYF
TRBJ2-6,TRBV7-6,medium-sized,NA,TGTGCCAGCAGCTTAGCGATTGGTTCTGGGGCCAACGTCCTGACTTTC,CASSLAIGSGANVLTF
TRBJ2-1,TRBV12-3/TRBV12-4,medium-sized,TRBD2,TGTGCCAGCAGTTTATTCTCGGGACTAGCGGGAGTTGAGCAGTTCTTC,CASSLFSGLAGVEQFF
TRBJ1-1,TRBV19,NA,NA,TGTGCCAGTAAAGCGGCAGGGATCAACACTGAAGCTTTCTTT,CASKAAGINTEAFF
TRBJ2-7,TRBV18,NA,NA,TGTGCCAGCTCACCGGGACGGACAGCTGTGGGCTACGAGCAGTACTTC,CASSPGRTAVGYEQYF
TRBJ2-7,TRBV19,many,NA,TGTGCCAGTAGTAGCCGGGGCTACGAGCAGTACTTC,CASSSRGYEQYF
TRBJ1-1,TRBV5-6,few,NA,TGTGCCAGCAGCTTGTCCCCTGCCACTGAAGCTTTCTTT,CASSLSPATEAFF
TRBJ2-3,TRBV6-1,few,TRBD2,TGTGCCAGCAGCCCTAGCGGCTACACAGATACGCAGTATTTT,CASSPSGYTDTQYF
TRBJ2-7,TRBV5-1,many,TRBD2,TGCGCCAGCGGAGCTGCTAGCGGGAGTTACGACGAGCAGTACTTC,CASGAASGSYDEQYF
TRBJ2-5,TRBV27,many,TRBD1,TGTGCCAGCAGTTTTCAGGGGGACGAGACCCAGTACTTC,CASSFQGDETQYF
TRBJ2-2,TRBV5-1,few,NA,TGCGCCAGCAGCTTGGCTGGGGACACCGGGGAGCTGTTTTTT,CASSLAGDTGELFF
TRBJ2-5,TRBV15,many,TRBD1,TGTGCCACCAGCAGGGACAGGGCAGAGACCCAGTACTTC,CATSRDRAETQYF
TRBJ2-3,TRBV20-1,many,NA,TGCAGTGTTCATCTCGGCAGCGGCACAGATACGCAGTATTTT,CSVHLGSGTDTQYF
TRBJ1-1,TRBV6-1,NA,NA,TGTGCCAGCAGCCAACAGGGTACGTACACTGAAGCTTTCTTT,CASSQQGTYTEAFF
TRBJ2-1,TRBV4-1,many,NA,TGCGCCAGCAGGTACTCAACCCTCTACAATGAGCAGTTCTTC,CASRYSTLYNEQFF
TRBJ1-5,TRBV7-2,NA,TRBD1,TGTGCCAGCAGCTTACGGGACAGGAATCAGCCCCAGCATTTT,CASSLRDRNQPQHF